These 31 T cell receptor beta chains were sequenced from one sample in a study of technical replicates of blood from a few donors. Using immunoSEQ multiplex PCR, the repertoire was profiled, and TCRdb retains in-frame clones only, with some absent. The table includes about 84,000 clones, roughly 97% detected once. Material: T cells isolated from PBMCs. These TCRs come from a human donor in good health.

The V and J genes are TRBV7-6 and TRBJ1-6, with D perhaps TRBD1 (5 bases). The CDR3 loop spans 15 amino acids. V was cut by 1 base and J by 6 bases, with 10 bases left in between. Germline V lookup: CDR1 SGHVS, CDR2 FNYEAQ. For the CDR3, the DNA is TGTGCCAGCAGCTTAGGGCAGGGATTTAATTCACCCCTCCACTTT. It yields the protein CASSLGQGFNSPLHF.

The rearrangement links TRBV6-5 to TRBJ2-7, with D perhaps TRBD2 (5 bases). CDR3 size: 14 residues. The ends were cut back, 6 bases at V and 4 bases at J, with 16 bases in the middle. Germline-derived CDR1 and CDR2 are MNHEY and SVGAGI. The CDR3, as DNA: TGTGCCAGCAGCACTAAATTGAGGGTATACGAGCAGTACTTC. As protein: CASSTKLRVYEQYF.

This chain connects TRBV6-5 to TRBJ2-7; 7 bases align to TRBD1. This CDR3 spans 14 amino acids. Germline lookup yields CDR1 MNHEY and CDR2 SVGAGI. V lost 5 bases and J lost 1; bases outside the gene matches: 5. The CDR3 region is CASSHQQGSYEQYF. The CDR3, as DNA: TGTGCCAGCAGTCATCAACAGGGGTCCTACGAGCAGTACTTC.

The chain carries TRBV4-1 and TRBJ2-7, with a weak D call TRBD1 (5 bases). Germline V gene sequence: CDR1 MGHRA, CDR2 YSYEKL. The CDR3 spans 11 residues. V shed 3 bases and J shed 9 bases, with 9 bases lying between them. CDR3 nucleotides: TGCGCCAGCAGCCAGGAACAGGTGCAGTACTTC. It encodes CASSQEQVQYF.

CDR3 amino acids: CASSLVAGSYNEQFF. The CDR3 DNA reads as TGTGCCAGCAGCTTGGTGGCGGGGAGCTACAATGAGCAGTTCTTC. V usage is TRBV5-6 and J usage is TRBJ2-1; a possible D gene is TRBD2 (6 bases). CDR3 length equals 15 residues. Trimming cost V 0 bases and J 3 bases, with 10 bases left between them. Germline V gives CDR1 SGHDT, CDR2 YYEEEE. The full variable domain, rest sourced from reference TRBV5-6 and TRBJ2-1, is DAGVTQSPTHLIKTRGQQVTLRCSPKSGHDTVSWYQQALGQGPQFIFQYYEEEERQRGNFPDRFSGHQFPNYSSELNVNALLLGDSALYLCASSLVAGSYNEQFFGPGTRLTVL.

CDR3 in amino acids: CASSARQGSEKLFF. The CDR3 region has the DNA TGCGCCAGCAGCGCCCGACAGGGTTCTGAAAAACTGTTTTTT. The chain has TRBV4-1 and TRBJ1-4; 7 bases map to TRBD1. CDR1 and CDR2 from the germline V gene are MGHRA and YSYEKL. There are 14 residues in the CDR3. V lost 5 bases and J lost 7; bases outside the gene matches: 7.

The rearrangement uses TRBV10-1 and TRBJ1-2, with D uncertain. CDR3 length equals 15 residues. Trimming shortened V by 6 bases and J by 10 bases, and 24 bases separated the two germline ends. Germline values: CDR1 WNHNN, CDR2 SYGVQD (reference sequence). The CDR3 coding sequence is TGCGCCAGCAGCCGCGCCATAGCCGGCCCTCAAGACTACACCTTC. Protein product: CASSRAIAGPQDYTF.

V gene TRBV4-2 combines with J gene TRBJ2-3, with 8 positions matching TRBD2. The germline CDR1 and CDR2 sequences are LGHNA and YNFKEQ. This CDR3 region has 15 residues. The trim removed 4 bases at V and 1 base at J, leaving 4 bases unmatched. The CDR3 sequence is CASSRPTSGTDTQYF. In nucleotides, the CDR3 is TGTGCCAGCAGCCGCCCGACTAGCGGCACAGATACGCAGTATTTT.

This chain uses TRBV10-3 with TRBJ1-1; D is possibly TRBD1 (5 bases). This CDR3 comprises 13 residues. Germline values: CDR1 ENHRY, CDR2 SYGVKD. V was clipped by 7 bases and J by 6 bases, with 15 bases between them. CDR3 sequence (DNA): TGTGCCATCACTCCAGCAGCGGGGGCTGAAGCTTTCTTT. It codes for CAITPAAGAEAFF.

This sequence joins TRBV28 and TRBJ2-1; D is uncertain. The CDR3 consists of 11 residues. V was cut by 6 bases and J by 2 bases, with 2 bases left in between. Germline V gene data show CDR1 as MDHEN and CDR2 as SYDVKM. The CDR3 sequence is CASSTYNEQFF. CDR3 nucleotide sequence: TGTGCCAGCAGCACCTACAATGAGCAGTTCTTC. Based on the CDR3 plus reference TRBV28 and TRBJ2-1, the full variable domain is DVKVTQSSRYLVKRTGEKVFLECVQDMDHENMFWYRQDPGLGLRLIYFSYDVKMKEKGDIPEGYSVSREKKERFSLILESASTNQTSMYLCASSTYNEQFFGPGTRLTVL.

The rearrangement joins TRBV4-1 to TRBJ1-1; a possible D gene is TRBD1 (5 bases). Germline V gene data show CDR1 as MGHRA and CDR2 as YSYEKL. The CDR3 spans 17 residues. The germline V and J ends were trimmed by 0 bases and 2 bases, with 16 bases remaining between them. The CDR3 nucleotides are TGCGCCAGCAGCCAAGAGGGGGGGGTATTTGAAAACACTGAAGCTTTCTTT. It encodes CASSQEGGVFENTEAFF.

The chain joins TRBV19 to TRBJ1-1; D gene unclear. The CDR3 extends over 15 amino acids. CDR1 and CDR2 from the germline V gene are LNHDA and SQIVND (reference sequence). The V end was cut by 5 bases, the J end by 1 base, with 14 bases between. CDR3 amino acids: CASSPNRVPNTEAFF. The CDR3 DNA follows: TGTGCCAGTAGTCCCAACAGAGTACCGAACACTGAAGCTTTCTTT.

The chain has TRBV5-1 and TRBJ1-3; the D is unclear. The V gene's germline CDR1 is SGHRS and CDR2 YFSETQ. This CDR3 has 15 residues. V was cut by 3 bases and J by 7 bases, with 17 bases left in between. The CDR3 loop is CASSSLGALGNTIYF. Written as DNA, the CDR3 is TGCGCCAGCAGCTCGCTGGGAGCCCTTGGGAACACCATATATTTT.

This clone was seen only once. V usage is TRBV9 and J usage is TRBJ2-2; TRBD1 might be the D (5 bases). CDR1 and CDR2 (germline): SGDLS, YYNGEE. The CDR3 covers 14 residues. V lost 0 bases and J 6 bases, leaving 9 bases between the germline ends. Here the CDR3 DNA reads TGTGCCAGCAGCGTAGGGGTAGGGGCCGGGGAGCTGTTTTTT. As protein: CASSVGVGAGELFF.

The rearrangement joins TRBV7-8 to TRBJ1-5; 8 bases agree with TRBD1. Losses at the gene ends were 4 bases for V and 7 bases for J; bases not matched to a gene: 6. This CDR3 is 14 amino acids long. Germline lookup yields CDR1 SGHVS and CDR2 FQNEAQ. The CDR3 DNA follows: TGTGCCAGCAGCTCAGGCACAGGGGGACAGCCCCAGCATTTT. This codes for CASSSGTGGQPQHF.

V usage is TRBV27 and J usage is TRBJ2-7; D is uncertain. The V gene's germline CDR1 is MNHEY and CDR2 SMNVEV (reference sequence). Trimming took off 5 bases at V and 3 bases at J, with 8 bases between the two ends. This CDR3 is 12 amino acids long. CDR3 coding DNA: TGTGCCAGCAGTAACAATTTCTACGAGCAGTACTTC. Protein: CASSNNFYEQYF.

This chain connects TRBV2 to TRBJ2-1; the match to TRBD1 covers 10 bases. CDR3 size: 16 residues. From germline, CDR1 is SNHLY and CDR2 FYNNEI. The junction had 6 bases not matched to a gene; V was cut back by 5 bases and J by 2 bases. The CDR3 nucleotides are TGTGCCAGCAGTCACAAGACAGGGGGCCCCTACAATGAGCAGTTCTTC. As protein: CASSHKTGGPYNEQFF.

V is TRBV28 and J is TRBJ1-5; 7 bases are a match to TRBD1. V lost 10 bases, J lost 5 bases, and 8 bases stayed unmatched. This CDR3 contains 13 residues. Germline CDR1 reads MDHEN; CDR2 reads SYDVKM. The DNA for the CDR3 is TGTGCCATTCGACAGGGCAATCATCAGCCCCAGCATTTT. Its protein is CAIRQGNHQPQHF.

The rearrangement links TRBV6-4 to TRBJ1-2, with 9 nucleotides matching TRBD1. V lost 2 bases and J lost 5; bases outside the gene matches: 3. The CDR3 is 14 amino acids. Germline V gene lookup returns CDR1 MRHNA and CDR2 SNTAGT. The CDR3 spells CASSDGTGFYGYTF. DNA of the CDR3: TGTGCCAGCAGTGACGGGACAGGGTTTTATGGCTACACCTTC.

The CDR3, as DNA: TGTGCCAGCAGAACTGGGACTAGCGGGTCCAGGGCAGATACGCAGTATTTT. Amino acids: CASRTGTSGSRADTQYF. The chain uses TRBV28 and TRBJ2-3; 12 bases map to TRBD2. This CDR3 comprises 17 residues. Losses at the gene ends were 6 bases for V and 4 bases for J; bases not matched to a gene: 11. Germline V gene sequence: CDR1 MDHEN, CDR2 SYDVKM.

The chain uses TRBV28 and TRBJ1-2; D may be TRBD1 (5 bases). Germline loops: CDR1 MDHEN, CDR2 SYDVKM. The CDR3 consists of 12 residues. The V and J ends lost 2 bases and 14 bases respectively, with 15 bases between them. The CDR3 is CASSLPTAGRTF. As DNA, the CDR3 is TGTGCCAGCAGTTTACCGACGGCAGGGAGGACCTTC.

The chain has TRBV9 and TRBJ1-3; the match to TRBD1 covers 7 bases. V trimming: 3 bases; J trimming: 9 bases; junction bases outside the gene matches: 6. This CDR3 comprises 13 residues. Germline V gene sequence: CDR1 SGDLS, CDR2 YYNGEE. The CDR3, as DNA: TGTGCCAGCAGCGGATTAACAGGGGCCACCATATATTTT. It specifies CASSGLTGATIYF.

Regarding this clone: The same CDR3 also results from other DNA sequences found in this sample. The chain is built from TRBV5-1 and TRBJ1-1; D is unresolved. The CDR3 length is 14 residues. CDR1 and CDR2 (germline): SGHRS, YFSETQ. Trimming pared 0 bases from V and 1 base from J, leaving 7 bases between. CDR3 DNA sequence: TGCGCCAGCAGCTTGGCGCCAGGGAACACTGAAGCTTTCTTT. Protein sequence: CASSLAPGNTEAFF.

The chain links TRBV6-1 to TRBJ2-7; TRBD1 agrees at 8 bases. CDR1 and CDR2 from the germline V gene are MNHNS and SASEGT. The trim removed 3 bases at V and 1 base at J, leaving 5 bases unmatched. The length of the CDR3 is 15 residues. The CDR3, as DNA: TGTGCCAGCAGTGACGGGACAGGTACATCCTACGAGCAGTACTTC. It is translated as CASSDGTGTSYEQYF.

This sequence joins TRBV7-8 and TRBJ2-7; 7 bases map to TRBD1. Trimming removed 3 bases from V and 4 bases from J; junction bases left unmatched: 3. The CDR3 contains 13 residues. Germline V gene sequence: CDR1 SGHVS, CDR2 FQNEAQ. CDR3 sequence (DNA): TGTGCCAGCAGCTTCGGGACAGTGTACGAGCAGTACTTC. It encodes CASSFGTVYEQYF.

The chain links TRBV5-4 to TRBJ1-1; 8 nucleotides line up with TRBD1. Germline V gene data show CDR1 as SGHNT and CDR2 as YYREEE (reference sequence). V was clipped by 2 bases and J by 4 bases; unmatched bases: 13. There are 17 residues in the CDR3. This CDR3 is CASSFETGVPSGTEAFF. CDR3 in DNA: TGTGCCAGCAGCTTCGAGACAGGGGTTCCCTCCGGCACTGAAGCTTTCTTT.

J is TRBJ2-1 and V is TRBV18; no clear D. V dropped 2 bases and J dropped 9 bases, with 14 bases sitting between them. CDR1 is KGHSH and CDR2 is LQKENI in the germline V gene. The CDR3 is 14 residues long. DNA of the CDR3: TGTGCCAGCTCACCATCACGGTTGGTCGGTGAGCAGTTCTTC. It encodes CASSPSRLVGEQFF.

This clone was detected only once. The chain has TRBV28 and TRBJ2-1; 9 nucleotides match TRBD2. V shed 5 bases and J 2 bases; nucleotides not matched to a gene: 4. Germline V gene sequence: CDR1 MDHEN, CDR2 SYDVKM. The CDR3 extends over 15 amino acids. The CDR3 is CASSQASGAYNEQFF. CDR3 DNA: TGTGCCAGCAGTCAGGCTAGCGGGGCCTACAATGAGCAGTTCTTC.

The chain has TRBV4-1 and TRBJ2-3, with 9 bases fitting TRBD1. This CDR3 comprises 17 residues. CDR1 and CDR2 from the germline V gene are MGHRA and YSYEKL. V dropped 0 bases and J dropped 4; count of bases not matched to a gene: 8. CDR3 sequence: CASSQDRDRVPSDTQYF. The DNA of the CDR3 is TGCGCCAGCAGCCAAGACCGGGACAGGGTACCGTCAGATACGCAGTATTTT.

In this sample, this clone turned up a few times. Other DNA sequences of this sample code for an identical CDR3. The chain recombines TRBV7-6 with TRBJ1-2; possible D gene TRBD1, 5 bases. V lost 3 bases and J 4 bases, leaving 9 bases between the germline ends. The CDR3 consists of 13 residues. Germline CDR1 SGHVS, CDR2 FNYEAQ. CDR3 sequence: CASSFPGGYGYTF. The CDR3 nucleotides read TGTGCCAGCAGCTTTCCCGGGGGCTATGGCTACACCTTC.

The genes are TRBV4-1 and TRBJ2-1; D unresolved. This CDR3 region has 13 residues. Germline V gene data show CDR1 as MGHRA and CDR2 as YSYEKL. The ends were cut back, 1 base at V and 6 bases at J, with 7 bases in the middle. DNA for the CDR3: TGCGCCAGCAGCCAAGTGTATCTCAATGAGCAGTTCTTC. This codes for CASSQVYLNEQFF.